Presented here are 11 T cell receptor beta chains from one specimen sequenced in a study of CD8+CD57+ T cells in acquired aplastic anemia. Both TCR beta VDJ combination and CDR3 sequence profiling were carried out. Genomic DNA was the template for this profiling. MiXCR, run by TCRdb on the reads, gives a single entry per CDR3 protein. The sample lists approximately 130,000 distinct CDR3 sequences, 41% occurring once. The specimen sequenced was sorted CD4+, CD8+, or CD8+CD57+ T cells (not recorded which) from PBMCs. The receptors originated from a human donor in good health, serving as a control.

The chain couples TRBV6-2 or TRBV6-3 to TRBJ1-3; D is undetermined. This CDR3 contains 15 residues. Germline CDR1 is MNHEY and CDR2 is SVGEGT. V was clipped by 6 bases and J by 0 bases, with 12 bases between them. The CDR3 loop is CASSSSLDSGNTIYF. CDR3 coding DNA: TGTGCCAGCAGCTCCTCGTTGGACTCTGGAAACACCATATATTTT.

V usage is TRBV10-3 and J usage is TRBJ1-5, with D possibly being TRBD1 (5 bases). Germline CDR1 ENHRY, CDR2 SYGVKD. This CDR3 comprises 13 residues. V was clipped by 2 bases and J by 6 bases, with 8 bases between them. CDR3 DNA sequence: TGTGCCATCAGTGAGGGGGGGGGTCAGCCCCAGCATTTT. It encodes CAISEGGGQPQHF.

In this sample, this clonotype turned up many times. V gene TRBV20-1 combines with J gene TRBJ2-4; D gene ambiguous. CDR3 length: 14 amino acids. Per the germline V gene, CDR1 is DFQATT and CDR2 is SNEGSKA (reference sequence). V dropped 2 bases and J dropped 8 bases, with 16 bases sitting between them. DNA of the CDR3: TGCAGTGCTAGACTCGTCGGTAGATCAGACATTCAGTACTTC. Protein: CSARLVGRSDIQYF.

This clonotype was observed a few times. CDR3 DNA sequence: TGCGCCAGCAGCTTTGGCTATAAAAACACCTACAATGAGCAGTTCTTC. This encodes CASSFGYKNTYNEQFF. V is TRBV5-1 and J is TRBJ2-1, with no clear D. V was trimmed by 2 bases and J by 2 bases, leaving 14 bases between them. CDR3 length: 16 residues. Germline V CDR1 and CDR2: SGHRS, YFSETQ.

As to this clonotype: A read error may explain this, as a much larger clone is one base away. The chain recombines TRBV27 with TRBJ1-5; D might be TRBD1 (6 bases). V shed 8 bases and J shed 5 bases, with 13 bases lying between them. The CDR3 runs 13 residues. Germline V gives CDR1 MNHEY, CDR2 SMNVEV (reference sequence). The DNA for the CDR3 is TGTGCCAGCGGACAGCCTTCCGATCAGCCCCAGCATTTT. Translated: CASGQPSDQPQHF.

Concerning this clonotype: A read error may explain this, as a much larger clone is one base away. The chain has TRBV11-2 and TRBJ2-7; 8 bases fit TRBD1. The CDR3 length is 16 residues. CDR1 is SGHAT, CDR2 FQNNGV, per germline. CDR3 protein: CASSPLGQGVSYERYF. DNA of the CDR3: TGTGCCAGCAGCCCCCTTGGACAGGGCGTCTCCTACGAGCGGTACTTC.

This clonotype showed up many times. The rearrangement links TRBV7-2 to TRBJ1-5; D is uncertain. V lost 0 bases and J lost 4, with 16 bases in between. Germline lookup yields CDR1 SGHTA and CDR2 FQGNSA. The CDR3 loop spans 17 amino acids. The CDR3 nucleotides are TGTGCCAGCAGCTTAGCGTCTAGCAAATCGGGGAATCAGCCCCAGCATTTT. As protein: CASSLASSKSGNQPQHF.

The rearrangement links TRBV10-3 to TRBJ2-1; tentative D call: TRBD1 (6 bases). This CDR3 has 16 amino acids. V lost 2 bases to trimming and J lost 8 bases, with 19 bases between them. CDR1 and CDR2 from the germline V gene are ENHRY and SYGVKD. CDR3 sequence: CAISEPQRKGVHEQFF. The CDR3 DNA follows: TGTGCCATCAGTGAGCCCCAGAGGAAGGGGGTCCATGAGCAGTTCTTC.

This clonotype has ten or more counts. The V and J genes are TRBV19 and TRBJ1-1, with a tentative D call TRBD1 (6 bases). The CDR3 loop spans 11 amino acids. V was trimmed by 6 bases and J by 8 bases, leaving 10 bases between them. CDR1 is LNHDA and CDR2 is SQIVND in the germline V gene (reference sequence). CDR3 residues: CASRGGGEAFF. The CDR3 DNA sequence: TGTGCCAGTAGGGGGGGCGGGGAAGCTTTCTTT.

The J gene is TRBJ1-4, the V gene TRBV5-1; 7 nucleotides agree with TRBD1. The CDR3 runs to 14 residues. After removal of 3 bases from V and 4 bases from J, the junction contained 3 bases not matched to a gene. Germline CDR1 is SGHRS and CDR2 is YFSETQ. CDR3 residues: CASSSTGRNEKLFF. CDR3 sequence (DNA): TGCGCCAGCAGCTCGACAGGGCGTAATGAAAAACTGTTTTTT. The entire variable domain, with the rest obtained from reference TRBV5-1 and TRBJ1-4, is as follows: KAGVTQTPRYLIKTRGQQVTLSCSPISGHRSVSWYQQTPGQGLQFLFEYFSETQRNKGNFPGRFSGRQFSNSRSEMNVSTLELGDSALYLCASSSTGRNEKLFFGSGTQLSVL.

The table lists this clonotype with many counts. The chain employs TRBV5-1 and TRBJ1-2; D is undetermined. Germline values: CDR1 SGHRS, CDR2 YFSETQ. Trimming removed 4 bases at V and 4 bases at J, with 17 bases between. The CDR3 runs 15 residues. CDR3 protein: CASSILLDKRYGYTF. The DNA of the CDR3 is TGCGCCAGCAGCATCTTACTCGACAAGCGCTATGGCTACACCTTC.